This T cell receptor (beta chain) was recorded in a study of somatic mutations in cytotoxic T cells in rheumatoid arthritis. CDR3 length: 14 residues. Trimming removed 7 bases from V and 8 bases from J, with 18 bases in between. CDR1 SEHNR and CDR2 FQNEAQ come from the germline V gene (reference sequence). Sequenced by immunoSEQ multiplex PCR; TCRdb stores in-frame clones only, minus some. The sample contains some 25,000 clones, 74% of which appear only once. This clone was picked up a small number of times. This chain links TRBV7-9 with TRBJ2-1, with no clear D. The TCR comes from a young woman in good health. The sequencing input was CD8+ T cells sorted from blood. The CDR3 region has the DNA TGTGCCAGCATAAGGGAAGACCCTCGAGATGAGCAGTTCTTC. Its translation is CASIREDPRDEQFF.